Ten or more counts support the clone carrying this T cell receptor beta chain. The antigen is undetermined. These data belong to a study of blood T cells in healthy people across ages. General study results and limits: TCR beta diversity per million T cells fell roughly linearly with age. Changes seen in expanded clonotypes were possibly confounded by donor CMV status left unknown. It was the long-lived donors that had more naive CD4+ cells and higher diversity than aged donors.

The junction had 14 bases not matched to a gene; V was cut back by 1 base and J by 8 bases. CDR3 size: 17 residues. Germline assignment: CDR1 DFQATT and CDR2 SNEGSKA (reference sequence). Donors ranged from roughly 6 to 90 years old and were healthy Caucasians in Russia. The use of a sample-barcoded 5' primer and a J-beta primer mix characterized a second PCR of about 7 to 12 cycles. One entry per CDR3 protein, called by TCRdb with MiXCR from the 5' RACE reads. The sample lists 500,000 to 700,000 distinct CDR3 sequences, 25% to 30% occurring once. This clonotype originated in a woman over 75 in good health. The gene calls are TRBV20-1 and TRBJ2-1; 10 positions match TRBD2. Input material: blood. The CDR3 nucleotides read TGCAGTGCTAGAGTCCGACTAGCGGGCCAAATTGTGGATGAGCAGTTCTTC. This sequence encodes CSARVRLAGQIVDEQFF.